These 24 T cell receptor beta chains came from one sample sequenced in a study of cytomegalovirus exposure and HLA in healthy donors (dated by TCRdb to 2015 to 2018). The library was prepared using the immunoSEQ multiplex PCR assay. For the multiplex PCR, a mixture combining 60 forward primers for TCR Vbeta segments and 13 reverse primers for TCR Jbeta segments was used. Not all clones reach the TCRdb copy of this immuneACCESS table, which keeps in-frame sequences only. Checked studies attribute under half of the gap to unresolved V genes and leave the rest unexplained. The sample yields fewer than 200,000 clones; over 65% were counted once. The ten largest clones capture more than 2% of the sample. Specimen: PBMCs. The receptors here all came from a man between 60 and 75 years old in good health and CMV-seronegative.

In this sample, this clone turned up once. The chain couples TRBV19 to TRBJ1-1; 7 bases fit TRBD1. The trim removed 6 bases at V and 1 base at J, leaving 5 bases unmatched. Per germline, CDR1 LNHDA and CDR2 SQIVND (reference sequence). The CDR3 is 14 amino acids. The CDR3 protein is CASRMDRRNTEAFF. In DNA form, the CDR3 reads TGTGCCAGTAGGATGGACAGGAGGAACACTGAAGCTTTCTTT.

This clone was recorded only once. The chain links TRBV19 to TRBJ1-4; TRBD1 matches at 9 bases. The length of the CDR3 is 16 residues. Germline CDR1 LNHDA, CDR2 SQIVND (reference sequence). The V and J ends lost 2 bases and 6 bases, in that order; junction bases with no gene match: 7. Here the CDR3 reads CASSITGQGRHEKLFF. The CDR3, as DNA: TGTGCCAGTAGTATAACGGGACAGGGACGTCATGAAAAACTGTTTTTT.

This clone showed up just once. This chain connects TRBV30 to TRBJ1-1, with TRBD1 matching 7 bases. V lost 4 bases, J lost 4 bases, and 15 bases stayed unmatched. The germline gives CDR1 GTSNPN, CDR2 SVGIG (reference sequence). The CDR3 contains 16 residues. The CDR3 spells CAWTRAQGVLFTEAFF. The CDR3 DNA follows: TGTGCCTGGACTAGGGCCCAGGGGGTTTTGTTCACTGAAGCTTTCTTT.

The rearrangement links TRBV6-6 to TRBJ2-5; TRBD1 agrees at 9 bases. The CDR3 is 15 amino acids. Germline V gene sequence: CDR1 MNHNY, CDR2 SVGAGI (reference sequence). The ends lost 5 bases at V and 3 bases at J; junction bases unmatched: 7. CDR3 sequence: CASSVDRGNKETQYF. The CDR3 bases are TGTGCCAGCAGTGTGGACAGGGGAAACAAAGAGACCCAGTACTTC.

The chain carries TRBV10-3 and TRBJ2-3; tentative D call: TRBD2 (5 bases). Trimming cost V 8 bases and J 6 bases, with 18 bases left between them. Germline V gene lookup returns CDR1 ENHRY and CDR2 SYGVKD. The CDR3 covers 14 residues. The CDR3 is CAIGSDSLGDTQYF. CDR3 bases: TGTGCCATCGGCTCGGACTCGTTAGGGGATACGCAGTATTTT.

The chain uses TRBV6-1 and TRBJ2-1; 12 nucleotides agree with TRBD1. CDR3 length equals 16 residues. The junction had 6 bases not matched to a gene; V was cut back by 3 bases and J by 6 bases. Germline V gives CDR1 MNHNS, CDR2 SASEGT. CDR3 protein: CASSDTGTGGRNEQFF. The CDR3 bases are TGTGCCAGCAGTGATACCGGGACAGGGGGCCGCAATGAGCAGTTCTTC.

The chain carries TRBV19 and TRBJ1-1; D remains ambiguous. This CDR3 spans 15 amino acids. V shed 3 bases and J shed 7 bases, with 18 bases lying between them. Germline values: CDR1 LNHDA, CDR2 SQIVND (reference sequence). CDR3 sequence (DNA): TGTGCCAGTAGTATGAGACGGGGAAGCTCGCATGAAGCTTTCTTT. It encodes CASSMRRGSSHEAFF.

This clone appeared a single time. The genes are TRBV5-4 and TRBJ2-3; D is unresolved. CDR1 and CDR2 from the germline V gene are SGHNT and YYREEE (reference sequence). This CDR3 has 16 residues. The germline V and J ends were trimmed by 3 bases and 2 bases, with 16 bases remaining between them. The CDR3 coding sequence is TGTGCCAGCAGCTCCGGAGCCAGCGCCTCCACAGATACGCAGTATTTT. It encodes CASSSGASASTDTQYF.

J is TRBJ2-7 and V is TRBV5-1; D perhaps matches TRBD1 (7 bases). The CDR3 is made up of 15 amino acids. Germline lookup yields CDR1 SGHRS and CDR2 YFSETQ. V shed 4 bases and J shed 0 bases, with 14 bases lying between them. The CDR3, as DNA: TGCGCCAGCAGCCTGGAGGGGACAGTCTCCTACGAGCAGTACTTC. This codes for CASSLEGTVSYEQYF.

This clone has only a few counts. The rearrangement links TRBV5-4 to TRBJ2-7; TRBD1 might be the D (5 bases). CDR3 length: 16 residues. Germline V gene data show CDR1 as SGHNT and CDR2 as YYREEE (reference sequence). Trimming removed 0 bases at V and 3 bases at J, with 16 bases between. Here the CDR3 reads CASSLASLGVSYEQYF. In DNA form, the CDR3 reads TGTGCCAGCAGCTTGGCCAGCTTAGGGGTCAGCTACGAGCAGTACTTC. The full variable domain, rest sourced from reference TRBV5-4 and TRBJ2-7, is ETGVTQSPTHLIKTRGQQVTLRCSSQSGHNTVSWYQQALGQGPQFIFQYYREEENGRGNFPPRFSGLQFPNYSSELNVNALELDDSALYLCASSLASLGVSYEQYFGPGTRLTVT.

The V gene is TRBV10-3, the J gene TRBJ2-3; 8 bases fit TRBD2. Trimming cost V 6 bases and J 3 bases; bases outside gene matches: 8. The CDR3 extends over 15 amino acids. Germline V gene sequence: CDR1 ENHRY, CDR2 SYGVKD. The CDR3 nucleotides are TGTGCCATCAGCCCCACTAGCGGTAAAACAGATACGCAGTATTTT. Protein product: CAISPTSGKTDTQYF.

The chain employs TRBV7-9 and TRBJ2-7; D is undetermined. CDR1 and CDR2 from the germline V gene are SEHNR and FQNEAQ (reference sequence). This CDR3 has 12 amino acids. V lost 5 bases and J 4 bases, leaving 9 bases between the germline ends. CDR3 DNA: TGTGCCAGCAGCAATGAGCTTTACGAGCAGTACTTC. It encodes CASSNELYEQYF.

This sequence joins TRBV10-3 and TRBJ2-3; the match to TRBD2 covers 10 bases. This CDR3 has 14 residues. With V trimmed by 8 bases and J by 4 bases, 6 bases remained unmatched. Germline CDR1 reads ENHRY; CDR2 reads SYGVKD. The CDR3 protein is CAIGSLAGADTQYF. The CDR3 DNA follows: TGTGCCATCGGTTCTCTAGCGGGAGCAGATACGCAGTATTTT.

The J gene is TRBJ2-2, the V gene TRBV6-1; 8 bases agree with TRBD1. V shed 4 bases and J 6 bases; nucleotides not matched to a gene: 4. Germline CDR1 reads MNHNS; CDR2 reads SASEGT. The CDR3 length is 14 residues. Here the CDR3 reads CASSVRQGPGELFF. CDR3 bases: TGTGCCAGCAGTGTCCGACAGGGGCCCGGGGAGCTGTTTTTT.

The rearrangement joins TRBV2 to TRBJ2-5; TRBD1 agrees at 7 bases. J was trimmed by 5 bases and V by 6 bases; bases with no gene match: 9. This CDR3 is 14 amino acids long. Germline loops: CDR1 SNHLY, CDR2 FYNNEI. In DNA form, the CDR3 reads TGTGCCAGCAGGACTCTGGACAGGTGGGAGACCCAGTACTTC. It is translated as CASRTLDRWETQYF.

This clone was seen more than once but under ten times. Within the sample, other DNA sequences also encode this same CDR3. The V and J genes are TRBV9 and TRBJ2-3; the match to TRBD2 covers 12 bases. The germline gives CDR1 SGDLS, CDR2 YYNGEE. The CDR3 length is 16 residues. V was pared by 0 bases and J by 2 bases, with 1 base of the junction left unmatched. The CDR3 nucleotides are TGTGCCAGCAGCGTAGGACTAGCGGGAGCCACAGATACGCAGTATTTT. It is translated as CASSVGLAGATDTQYF.

The DNA of the CDR3 is TGCGCCAGCAGCCTCAACAGGGTTAATGAGCAGTTCTTC. Amino acid sequence: CASSLNRVNEQFF. This chain connects TRBV4-1 to TRBJ2-1, with D tentatively TRBD1 (6 bases). The germline gives CDR1 MGHRA, CDR2 YSYEKL. CDR3 length: 13 residues. The V gene lost 4 bases and the J gene lost 7 bases, with 11 bases spanning the gap.

The gene calls are TRBV7-9 and TRBJ2-5; 7 bases map to TRBD1. Germline assignment: CDR1 SEHNR and CDR2 FQNEAQ (reference sequence). This CDR3 spans 16 amino acids. The V segment lost 0 bases and the J segment 5 bases; nucleotides outside the gene matches: 9. The CDR3 bases are TGTGCCAGCAGCTTAGCGAGGGGACAGTCAGACGAGACCCAGTACTTC. This sequence encodes CASSLARGQSDETQYF. The complete variable domain, with remaining parts taken from reference TRBV7-9 and TRBJ2-5, reads DTGVSQNPRHKITKRGQNVTFRCDPISEHNRLYWYRQTLGQGPEFLTYFQNEAQLEKSRLLSDRFSAERPKGSFSTLEIQRTEQGDSAMYLCASSLARGQSDETQYFGPGTRLLVL.

This clone was picked up a small number of times. This sequence joins TRBV28 and TRBJ1-1; D unresolved. Germline lookup yields CDR1 MDHEN and CDR2 SYDVKM. There are 12 residues in the CDR3. V gave up 1 base and J gave up 8 bases, with 8 bases separating them. The CDR3 spells CASSLLTGEAFF. The DNA of the CDR3 is TGTGCCAGCAGTTTATTGACTGGGGAAGCTTTCTTT.

The chain recombines TRBV10-3 with TRBJ1-1; 8 nucleotides align to TRBD1. This CDR3 contains 14 residues. Unmatched junction bases numbered 1, after V lost 3 bases and J lost 1 base. CDR1 and CDR2 from the germline V gene are ENHRY and SYGVKD. CDR3 nucleotides: TGTGCCATCAGTGACCAGGGGGCGAACACTGAAGCTTTCTTT. It is translated as CAISDQGANTEAFF.

The chain combines TRBV9 with TRBJ2-1; 9 bases match TRBD2. The CDR3 is 18 amino acids. Germline lookup yields CDR1 SGDLS and CDR2 YYNGEE. Germline trimming cut 1 base from V and 0 bases from J; bases unmatched to any gene: 8. CDR3 nucleotides: TGTGCCAGCAGCGTACTTTCTAGCGGGACGAGCTCCTACAATGAGCAGTTCTTC. Its translation: CASSVLSSGTSSYNEQFF.

V is TRBV9 and J is TRBJ2-6; D perhaps matches TRBD1 (5 bases). Germline loops: CDR1 SGDLS, CDR2 YYNGEE. V shed 4 bases and J shed 2 bases, with 16 bases lying between them. This CDR3 has 17 amino acids. CDR3 sequence: CASSPSLQGAGANVLTF. In DNA, the CDR3 is TGTGCCAGCAGCCCGTCCCTCCAGGGCGCTGGGGCCAACGTCCTGACTTTC.

CDR3 protein: CASSIKETGHQETQYF. The CDR3 DNA reads as TGTGCCAGCAGCATAAAAGAGACAGGGCACCAAGAGACCCAGTACTTC. The rearrangement joins TRBV5-6 to TRBJ2-5, with 7 bases fitting TRBD1. Germline trimming cut 4 bases from V and 0 bases from J; bases unmatched to any gene: 9. The CDR3 covers 16 residues. CDR1 and CDR2 from the germline V gene are SGHDT and YYEEEE. The full variable domain, with the rest looked up from reference TRBV5-6 and TRBJ2-5, is DAGVTQSPTHLIKTRGQQVTLRCSPKSGHDTVSWYQQALGQGPQFIFQYYEEEERQRGNFPDRFSGHQFPNYSSELNVNALLLGDSALYLCASSIKETGHQETQYFGPGTRLLVL.

This chain connects TRBV5-1 to TRBJ2-5; 16 bases are a match to TRBD2. V was pared by 3 bases and J by 5 bases, with 10 bases of the junction left unmatched. Germline CDR1 SGHRS, CDR2 YFSETQ. The CDR3 has 18 amino acids. CDR3 loop: CASSSGLAGGPGTETQYF. The DNA of the CDR3 is TGCGCCAGCAGCTCGGGACTAGCGGGGGGGCCCGGGACCGAGACCCAGTACTTC. The whole variable domain, filled in from reference TRBV5-1 and TRBJ2-5, reads KAGVTQTPRYLIKTRGQQVTLSCSPISGHRSVSWYQQTPGQGLQFLFEYFSETQRNKGNFPGRFSGRQFSNSRSEMNVSTLELGDSALYLCASSSGLAGGPGTETQYFGPGTRLLVL.